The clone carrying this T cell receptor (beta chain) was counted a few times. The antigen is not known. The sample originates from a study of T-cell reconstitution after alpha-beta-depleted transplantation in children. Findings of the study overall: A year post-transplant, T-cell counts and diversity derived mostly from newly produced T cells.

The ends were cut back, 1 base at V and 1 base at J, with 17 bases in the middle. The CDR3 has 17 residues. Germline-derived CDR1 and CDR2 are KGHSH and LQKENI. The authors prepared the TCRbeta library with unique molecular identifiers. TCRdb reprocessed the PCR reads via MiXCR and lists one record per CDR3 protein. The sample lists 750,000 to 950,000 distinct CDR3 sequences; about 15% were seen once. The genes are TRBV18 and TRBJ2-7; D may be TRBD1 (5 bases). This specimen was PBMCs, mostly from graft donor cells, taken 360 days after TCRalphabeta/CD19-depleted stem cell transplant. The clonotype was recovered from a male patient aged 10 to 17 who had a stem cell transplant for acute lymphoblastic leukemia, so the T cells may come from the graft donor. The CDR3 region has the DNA TGTGCCAGCTCACCACTTCCAGGGCTGGGCTCTTCCTACGAGCAGTACTTC. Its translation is CASSPLPGLGSSYEQYF.